Sequencing of this T cell receptor beta chain was carried out in a study of blood T cell repertoires in COVID-19 (dated by TCRdb to between 2020 and 2021). Turning to the overall study: Samples covering the acute and convalescent phases of COVID-19 were provided by collaborators in the United States, Italy and Spain. HLA class I and class II types, where available, came from metadata supplied by the sample provider rather than from assay-based typing. The material from the prospective study consisted of cDNA or gDNA derived from T cells, B-cell-depleted T cells, or PBMCs. Sample metadata almost always included a de-identified subject ID, COVID-19 status, age in years and sex. Samples were obtained from the ongoing ImmuneRACE study (first 160 participants) and from over 1,000 subjects provided by 6 global collaborators. Subjects who had been exposed to COVID-19, were actively infected with it, or had recovered from it provided the deeply sampled blood TCRbeta repertoires that made up the dataset. A freely available public database, intended as a resource for researchers studying the immune response to SARS-CoV-2, is where the repertoires were released.

To note about this clone: Its target antigen remains unknown. Per-nucleotide qualities are absent, and no much larger clonotype sits a single base away.

General findings and caveats noted by the study authors: Clinical and demographic metadata were provided uncurated, with the amount varying by source and participant.

The CDR1 and CDR2 encoded by the germline V gene (reference sequence) are SGHNT and YYREEE. The CDR3, from cysteine to phenylalanine, totals 17 residues. The kept DNA is CDR3 alone, 51 bases in frame from the first base. V is cut back by 4 bases and J by 4 bases, with 12 bases in the junction unmatched. TCRbeta CDR3 regions were amplified from genomic DNA by means of the immunoSEQ Assay, a bias-controlled multiplex PCR. The paper's processing steps were these. The number of nucleated cells in each sample was estimated from the amplification of reference gene primers within the assay. To quantify the absolute abundance of each unique TCRbeta CDR3 rearrangement, sequence reads were collapsed and filtered. For each sample, productive Simpson clonality was calculated as the square root of Simpson's diversity index over productive rearrangements. This is the immuneACCESS table as TCRdb keeps it, with only in-frame sequences that have V and J called. A part of the clones is gone; compared with another copy, unresolved V genes explain less than half, and the rest is unexplained. That table furnishes V, J and clone size, whereas the DNA furnished D and trimming. A total of roughly 80,000 clones appear in this sample, about 90% of them only once. Around a sixth of the sample belongs to the ten largest clones.

Whole blood was collected in K2EDTA tubes by collaborating institutions according to the institutions' own protocols. For TCRbeta analysis, collaborators shipped samples as frozen whole blood, isolated PBMCs, or DNA extracted from either of those sample types. The receptor was isolated from a man older than 75 in a cohort sampled during active COVID-19. What was sequenced was peripheral blood. The rearranged chain carries TRBV5-4 and TRBJ2-3; 10 bases in the middle match TRBD1. The DNA sequence is given as TGTGCCAGCAGCGCCCGACAGGGGGCTAGGGTGGCAGATACGCAGTATTTT. It translates as CASSARQGARVADTQYF.